Below, 16 T cell receptor beta chains from the same sample are listed, as sequenced in a study of blood T cell repertoires in COVID-19. Here immunoSEQ multiplex PCR was the method, and the copy in TCRdb shows in-frame clones only, minus some. The table lists about 120,000 clones, around 77% of them singletons, with over 6.5% in the top ten. The sequenced sample consisted of peripheral blood. The source is a human donor in a cohort sampled during active COVID-19.

The chain is built from TRBV6-5 and TRBJ2-6; TRBD1 agrees at 10 bases. The CDR3 runs 14 residues. Germline loops: CDR1 MNHEY, CDR2 SVGAGI. The J segment lost 3 bases and the V segment lost 10 bases, leaving 3 bases of the junction unmatched. CDR3 residues: CAIDRGLGANVLTF. CDR3 bases: TGTGCCATAGACAGGGGGCTTGGGGCCAACGTCCTGACTTTC.

The chain recombines TRBV19 with TRBJ2-7; no reliable D call. This CDR3 is built from 14 residues. The V gene's germline CDR1 is LNHDA and CDR2 SQIVND (reference sequence). Trimming stripped 3 bases from V and 6 bases from J, with 15 bases between. DNA of the CDR3: TGTGCCAGTAGTATTAGTGGAGAGCCCCTCGAGCAGTACTTC. This gives the protein CASSISGEPLEQYF.

V usage is TRBV14 and J usage is TRBJ2-5, with TRBD1 as a possible D gene (5 bases). The DNA end is a closer match to TRBJ2-7, so the J assignment may be wrong. CDR1 is SGHDN and CDR2 is FVKESK in the germline V gene. The CDR3 is 11 residues long. CDR3 sequence reads: CASSWGSEQYF. In DNA, the CDR3 is TGTGCCAGCAGCTGGGGCAGCGAGCAGTACTTC.

V gene TRBV19 combines with J gene TRBJ1-4; TRBD1 matches 9 bases. V lost 5 bases, J lost 5 bases, and 6 bases stayed unmatched. The CDR3 consists of 15 residues. Germline V lookup: CDR1 LNHDA, CDR2 SQIVND (reference sequence). The CDR3 DNA is TGTGCCAGTAGTTCCGGGACAGGGAAAAATGAAAAACTGTTTTTT. Translation: CASSSGTGKNEKLFF.

This clone has just a few counts. The gene calls are TRBV27 and TRBJ2-7, with 15 bases lining up with TRBD2. This CDR3 spans 15 amino acids. Losses at the gene ends were 5 bases for V and 6 bases for J; bases not matched to a gene: 5. Germline-derived CDR1 and CDR2 are MNHEY and SMNVEV (reference sequence). The CDR3 DNA reads TGTGCCAGCAGTCCGACGGGACTAGCGGGAGGCGAGCAGTACTTC. Translation gives CASSPTGLAGGEQYF.

V and J are TRBV27 and TRBJ1-1; D gene unclear. V was trimmed by 6 bases and J by 5 bases, leaving 16 bases between them. CDR1 is MNHEY, CDR2 SMNVEV, per germline (reference sequence). The CDR3 spans 14 residues. CDR3: CASSPYGPGTEAFF. CDR3 DNA: TGTGCCAGCAGCCCGTACGGCCCGGGGACTGAAGCTTTCTTT.

V usage is TRBV6-4 and J usage is TRBJ2-7; TRBD1 agrees at 9 bases. Losses at the gene ends were 6 bases for V and 4 bases for J; bases not matched to a gene: 16. This CDR3 is 17 amino acids long. CDR1 is MRHNA and CDR2 is SNTAGT in the germline V gene. CDR3 in DNA: TGTGCCAGCAGCCTTAAGGGGCCGGGACAGGGAGCGTACGAGCAGTACTTC. Amino acid sequence: CASSLKGPGQGAYEQYF.

The chain joins TRBV4-1 to TRBJ1-5; D remains unclear. V was clipped by 0 bases and J by 4 bases, with 7 bases between them. The germline V gene has CDR1 MGHRA and CDR2 YSYEKL. CDR3 length: 14 residues. CDR3 nucleotide sequence: TGCGCCAGCAGCCAAGACCGAGGGAATCAGCCCCAGCATTTT. It codes for CASSQDRGNQPQHF.

The gene calls are TRBV11-2 and TRBJ2-5; TRBD1 matches at 9 bases. The CDR3 contains 14 residues. The ends lost 5 bases at V and 5 bases at J; junction bases unmatched: 6. CDR1 is SGHAT, CDR2 FQNNGV, per germline. CDR3 in DNA: TGTGCCAGCAGCCTTACAGGGGGCGGCGAGACCCAGTACTTC. Amino acid sequence: CASSLTGGGETQYF. Full variable domain (rest looked up from reference TRBV11-2 and TRBJ2-5): EAGVAQSPRYKIIEKRQSVAFWCNPISGHATLYWYQQILGQGPKLLIQFQNNGVVDDSQLPKDRFSAERLKGVDSTLKIQPAKLEDSAVYLCASSLTGGGETQYFGPGTRLLVL.

The genes are TRBV6-6 and TRBJ2-2, with 7 bases aligning to TRBD2. This CDR3 comprises 17 residues. CDR1 is MNHNY and CDR2 is SVGAGI in the germline V gene (reference sequence). Losses at the gene ends were 5 bases for V and 5 bases for J; bases not matched to a gene: 14. CDR3 amino acids: CASSPGSGPVTTGELFF. For the CDR3, the DNA is TGTGCCAGCAGTCCCGGTAGCGGGCCTGTTACGACCGGGGAGCTGTTTTTT.

The chain carries TRBV25-1 and TRBJ2-7; D perhaps matches TRBD2 (7 bases). The CDR3 runs 15 residues. Trimming left V 5 bases short and J 1 base short, with 15 bases between. Looked up from germline, CDR1 is MGHDK and CDR2 is SYGVNS. This chain's CDR3 is CASSRGGRLSYEQYF. For the CDR3, the DNA is TGTGCCAGCAGTAGGGGGGGCAGGCTGTCCTACGAGCAGTACTTC.

The chain is built from TRBV28 and TRBJ1-1, with D possibly matching TRBD1 (5 bases). Looked up from germline, CDR1 is MDHEN and CDR2 is SYDVKM. There are 13 residues in the CDR3. Trimming shortened V by 2 bases and J by 6 bases, and 10 bases separated the two germline ends. The CDR3 spells CASSLPGGAEAFF. The CDR3 bases are TGTGCCAGCAGTTTACCCGGGGGTGCTGAAGCTTTCTTT.

The chain uses TRBV27 and TRBJ2-7, with 7 bases fitting TRBD2. Losses at the gene ends were 6 bases for V and 4 bases for J; bases not matched to a gene: 6. The CDR3 contains 13 residues. Looked up from germline, CDR1 is MNHEY and CDR2 is SMNVEV (reference sequence). The CDR3 protein is CASRSTGGYEQYF. CDR3 bases: TGTGCCAGCAGGTCTACGGGGGGATACGAGCAGTACTTC.

The chain recombines TRBV18 with TRBJ1-1; unclear D gene. Germline CDR1 and CDR2: KGHSH and LQKENI. The CDR3 is 16 residues long. Trimming stripped 0 bases from V and 0 bases from J, with 11 bases between. The CDR3 spells CASSPPFGFMNTEAFF. The DNA of the CDR3 is TGTGCCAGCTCACCACCCTTCGGTTTCATGAACACTGAAGCTTTCTTT.

This CDR3 is CASNEGAGEFSYEQYF. The CDR3 DNA reads TGTGCCAGCAATGAGGGTGCAGGAGAGTTCTCCTACGAGCAGTACTTC. J is TRBJ2-7 and V is TRBV13; D may be TRBD2 (5 bases). The CDR3 is 16 amino acids. Germline values: CDR1 PRHDT, CDR2 FYEKMQ (reference sequence). V was cut by 7 bases and J by 0 bases, with 19 bases left in between.

The CDR3 DNA follows: TGTGCCAGCAGCTTAGGACTAGCGGGAGGGGTCGCCTACGAGCAGTACTTC. Protein: CASSLGLAGGVAYEQYF. The chain carries TRBV7-2 and TRBJ2-7, with 14 bases aligning to TRBD2. Germline V gene lookup returns CDR1 SGHTA and CDR2 FQGNSA. Germline trimming cut 1 base from V and 2 bases from J; bases unmatched to any gene: 4. The CDR3 covers 17 residues.